The 24 T cell receptor beta chains listed next were all sequenced from one sample in a study of PD-1 blockade in mismatch repair-deficient tumors (dated by TCRdb to about 2017). Library generation was performed with the immunoSEQ multiplex PCR assay. This immuneACCESS table, as held by TCRdb, lists in-frame sequences with V and J called but not all clones. Of the missing ones, under half trace to an unresolved V gene in checked studies; the others have no known cause. Here the sample has roughly 50,000 clones; approximately 80% occur a single time. The ten largest clones add up to over 3% of the sample. This material consisted of peripheral blood, taken 4 weeks after starting pembrolizumab. These receptors all stem from an adult with mismatch repair-deficient cancer.

There are a few counts of this clone. J is TRBJ2-1 and V is TRBV4-1, with TRBD2 as a possible D gene (5 bases). The germline CDR1 and CDR2 sequences are MGHRA and YSYEKL. The CDR3 covers 15 residues. Trimming stripped 1 base from V and 3 bases from J, with 10 bases between. CDR3 in DNA: TGCGCCAGCAGCCAAGGAGGGTACGGCTACAATGAGCAGTTCTTC. This sequence encodes CASSQGGYGYNEQFF.

The J gene is TRBJ1-5, the V gene TRBV7-2; D call uncertain. From germline, CDR1 is SGHTA and CDR2 FQGNSA. V lost 0 bases and J lost 4, with 7 bases in between. This CDR3 contains 14 residues. The CDR3 loop reads CASSLAASNQPQHF. Here the CDR3 DNA reads TGTGCCAGCAGCTTAGCCGCCAGTAATCAGCCCCAGCATTTT.

This chain connects TRBV2 to TRBJ2-7; 8 bases are shared with TRBD1. Germline assignment: CDR1 SNHLY and CDR2 FYNNEI. The CDR3 has 14 amino acids. J gave up 0 bases and V 7 bases, and 5 bases lay outside the gene matches. The CDR3 DNA is TGTGCCAGCATTGGGACAGGTGTCTCCTACGAGCAGTACTTC. Translating gives CASIGTGVSYEQYF.

V gene TRBV9 combines with J gene TRBJ1-3; 7 bases agree with TRBD1. J gave up 1 base and V 1 base, and 5 bases lay outside the gene matches. This CDR3 has 16 amino acids. CDR1 is SGDLS, CDR2 YYNGEE, per germline. CDR3 residues: CASSVLTGASGNTIYF. CDR3 bases: TGTGCCAGCAGCGTACTAACAGGGGCGTCTGGAAACACCATATATTTT.

This chain connects TRBV11-3 to TRBJ2-7; maybe TRBD1 (7 bases). This CDR3 is built from 13 residues. Germline CDR1 SGHNT, CDR2 YENEEA. V was clipped by 3 bases and J by 2 bases, with 8 bases between them. The CDR3 is CASSFRGAYEQYF. DNA of the CDR3: TGTGCCAGCAGCTTCAGGGGGGCCTACGAGCAGTACTTC.

This chain uses TRBV19 with TRBJ2-7; D possibly uses TRBD1 or TRBD2 (5 bases each). V dropped 7 bases and J dropped 5 bases, with 33 bases sitting between them. The CDR3 covers 19 residues. Germline-derived CDR1 and CDR2 are LNHDA and SQIVND (reference sequence). DNA for the CDR3: TGTGCCAGTAATGAGGGACCCCTTAGTCGGGGTACTACTCTCCACGAGCAGTACTTC. Amino acid sequence: CASNEGPLSRGTTLHEQYF.

This sequence joins TRBV5-1 and TRBJ2-2; 9 nucleotides match TRBD2. The CDR3 length is 17 residues. Unmatched junction bases numbered 11, after V lost 4 bases and J lost 4 bases. Germline CDR1 reads SGHRS; CDR2 reads YFSETQ. The CDR3 is CASSLQVAGAGTGELFF. In DNA form, the CDR3 reads TGCGCCAGCAGCCTACAAGTAGCGGGAGCGGGCACCGGGGAGCTGTTTTTT.

The CDR3 DNA is TGTGCCAGCAGTCAGTCGGGACTCAATGAGCAGTTCTTC. This translates into CASSQSGLNEQFF. The chain employs TRBV2 and TRBJ2-1, with a tentative D call TRBD2 (6 bases). CDR3 length: 13 amino acids. Per germline, CDR1 SNHLY and CDR2 FYNNEI. V was pared by 5 bases and J by 6 bases, with 11 bases between.

V usage is TRBV29-1 and J usage is TRBJ2-7; 9 bases are a match to TRBD1. The CDR3 covers 12 residues. Germline CDR1 and CDR2: SQVTM and ANQGSEA. The V gene end was trimmed by 6 bases and the J gene end by 5 bases; junction bases not matched to a gene: 5. The CDR3 DNA reads TGCAGCGTCGCACAGGGGGCGGACGAGCAGTACTTC. Protein product: CSVAQGADEQYF.

The chain carries TRBV6-5 and TRBJ2-3; the match to TRBD2 covers 11 bases. This CDR3 spans 15 amino acids. CDR1 is MNHEY and CDR2 is SVGAGI in the germline V gene. V dropped 10 bases and J dropped 0; count of bases not matched to a gene: 6. The CDR3 region is CATSTSGASTDTQYF. CDR3 nucleotide sequence: TGTGCCACCTCGACTAGCGGGGCTAGCACAGATACGCAGTATTTT.

The rearrangement links TRBV25-1 to TRBJ1-2; 7 bases align to TRBD1. V was clipped by 6 bases and J by 6 bases; unmatched bases: 10. CDR1 and CDR2 from the germline V gene are MGHDK and SYGVNS. This CDR3 has 14 amino acids. CDR3 loop: CASSQGVSRDGYTF. CDR3 sequence (DNA): TGTGCCAGCAGCCAGGGGGTCAGTAGGGATGGCTACACCTTC.

The rearrangement joins TRBV10-3 to TRBJ2-1; 10 nucleotides agree with TRBD2. The ends lost 2 bases at V and 7 bases at J; junction bases unmatched: 5. The germline V gene encodes CDR1 ENHRY and CDR2 SYGVKD. The CDR3 length is 15 residues. The CDR3 reads CAISEGLAGVNEQFF. The CDR3 coding sequence is TGTGCCATCAGTGAGGGCCTAGCGGGAGTAAATGAGCAGTTCTTC.

The rearrangement joins TRBV19 to TRBJ2-1, with D uncertain. CDR3 length equals 18 residues. The V and J ends lost 1 base and 0 bases respectively, with 16 bases between them. Germline CDR1 is LNHDA and CDR2 is SQIVND (reference sequence). The CDR3 protein is CASSIVFPAGNSYNEQFF. The CDR3 coding sequence is TGTGCCAGTAGTATAGTATTTCCGGCAGGCAACTCCTACAATGAGCAGTTCTTC.

The J gene is TRBJ1-3, the V gene TRBV30; D is undetermined. This CDR3 is built from 14 residues. Trimming shortened V by 1 base and J by 1 base, and 8 bases separated the two germline ends. Germline CDR1 is GTSNPN and CDR2 is SVGIG (reference sequence). The CDR3 DNA sequence: TGTGCCTGGAGTGGGACTCTTTCTGGAAACACCATATATTTT. It codes for CAWSGTLSGNTIYF.

The chain links TRBV27 to TRBJ1-2; no definite D call. The CDR3 runs to 15 residues. Germline V lookup: CDR1 MNHEY, CDR2 SMNVEV (reference sequence). The V gene lost 3 bases and the J gene lost 6 bases, with 17 bases spanning the gap. Here the CDR3 reads CASSLEPRSINGYTF. In DNA form, the CDR3 reads TGTGCCAGCAGTTTGGAACCCAGGTCAATTAATGGCTACACCTTC.

The chain carries TRBV2 and TRBJ2-7; perhaps D is TRBD1 or TRBD2 (5 bases each). The V gene lost 6 bases and the J gene lost 4 bases, with 13 bases spanning the gap. The germline gives CDR1 SNHLY, CDR2 FYNNEI. The CDR3 runs to 13 residues. The CDR3 coding sequence is TGTGCCAGCAGCCCGGGACCTCTTTACGAGCAGTACTTC. It translates to CASSPGPLYEQYF.

This clone was observed once. The chain recombines TRBV4-2 with TRBJ2-7; 8 bases fit TRBD2. After removal of 0 bases from V and 5 bases from J, the junction contained 9 bases not matched to a gene. This CDR3 has 16 amino acids. Germline V gene lookup returns CDR1 LGHNA and CDR2 YNFKEQ. The CDR3 nucleotides are TGTGCCAGCAGCCAAGATTCGTGGCGGGAGGAGAACGAGCAGTACTTC. It yields the protein CASSQDSWREENEQYF.

V is TRBV6-6 and J is TRBJ1-2, with D maybe TRBD1 (5 bases). The ends were cut back, 0 bases at V and 8 bases at J, with 16 bases in the middle. The CDR3 runs 15 residues. Per the germline V gene, CDR1 is MNHNY and CDR2 is SVGAGI (reference sequence). This CDR3 reads CASSYSGGDGGGYTF. In DNA, the CDR3 is TGTGCCAGCAGTTACTCTGGGGGGGATGGCGGAGGCTACACCTTC.

This clone appeared once. The rearrangement joins TRBV6-7 to TRBJ1-1; D uncertain. TRBV6-7 belongs to the ORF category, with a function that is uncertain. This CDR3 is 15 amino acids long. Trimming removed 3 bases at V and 0 bases at J, with 11 bases between. CDR3 sequence reads: CASSYLGDMNTEAFF. The CDR3 DNA sequence: TGTGCCAGCAGTTATCTCGGCGACATGAACACTGAAGCTTTCTTT.

The J gene is TRBJ2-4, the V gene TRBV2; 7 positions agree with TRBD2. The CDR3 is 14 amino acids. The germline V gene encodes CDR1 SNHLY and CDR2 FYNNEI. After removal of 7 bases from V and 1 base from J, the junction contained 4 bases not matched to a gene. CDR3 amino acids: CASTLGGAKNIQYF. CDR3 DNA sequence: TGTGCCAGCACCCTGGGGGGGGCCAAAAACATTCAGTACTTC.

The CDR3, as DNA: TGTGCCTGGAGTGTACGGTACAATGAGCAGTTCTTC. This codes for CAWSVRYNEQFF. This chain links TRBV30 with TRBJ2-1; no definite D call. The V and J ends lost 0 bases and 4 bases respectively, with 4 bases between them. The CDR3 runs 12 residues. Germline V gene sequence: CDR1 GTSNPN, CDR2 SVGIG (reference sequence).

V gene TRBV5-6 combines with J gene TRBJ2-5, with 16 bases lining up with TRBD2. This CDR3 has 17 amino acids. V was clipped by 3 bases and J by 5 bases; unmatched bases: 7. Germline loops: CDR1 SGHDT, CDR2 YYEEEE. CDR3 DNA sequence: TGTGCCAGCAGCTCGGGACTAGCGGGAGGGTGGCGGGAGACCCAGTACTTC. Protein: CASSSGLAGGWRETQYF.

The genes are TRBV12-5 and TRBJ2-7, with a tentative D call TRBD2 (5 bases). Per germline, CDR1 LGHNT and CDR2 FRNRAP. V gave up 3 bases and J gave up 0 bases, with 12 bases separating them. This CDR3 is built from 15 residues. This chain's CDR3 is CASGFWGDPSYEQYF. CDR3 DNA sequence: TGTGCTAGTGGTTTTTGGGGAGATCCCTCCTACGAGCAGTACTTC.

The gene calls are TRBV30 and TRBJ1-1; tentative D call: TRBD1 (6 bases). Between the trimmed V and J ends, which lost 6 bases and 7 bases, there was a span of 12 bases. CDR1 and CDR2 from the germline V gene are GTSNPN and SVGIG (reference sequence). CDR3 length equals 11 residues. CDR3 loop: CACTGQIEAFF. The CDR3 DNA is TGTGCCTGCACAGGACAGATTGAAGCTTTCTTT.